The next 16 T cell receptor beta chains were all read from a single sample in a study of response to subunit inactivated influenza vaccine. Each CDR3 protein is one row after TCRdb ran MiXCR on the RT-PCR reads. The top ten hold under 13% of the sample, which has approximately 290,000 distinct CDR3 sequences, over 20% seen once. The sample was PBMCs from blood, taken less than 22 months after vaccination. The source of these receptors is a man aged 50 to 75 who received an inactivated influenza vaccine.

This clonotype was recorded many times. The V and J genes are TRBV29-1 and TRBJ1-1; TRBD1 is a possible D gene (5 bases). V lost 4 bases and J 0 bases, leaving 24 bases between the germline ends. This CDR3 is built from 18 residues. Per the germline V gene, CDR1 is SQVTM and CDR2 is ANQGSEA. CDR3 DNA sequence: TGCAGCGTTGGACTCGACAGCGTGAATCATAGGTTGAACACTGAAGCTTTCTTT. It yields the protein CSVGLDSVNHRLNTEAFF.

In this sample, this clonotype turned up many times. The genes are TRBV30 and TRBJ1-6; the D is unclear. This CDR3 has 13 residues. V was clipped by 3 bases and J by 7 bases, with 10 bases between them. Per germline, CDR1 GTSNPN and CDR2 SVGIG (reference sequence). CDR3 residues: CAWSTFGNSPLHF. The CDR3 DNA reads as TGTGCCTGGAGCACGTTCGGGAATTCACCCCTCCACTTT.

This chain links TRBV12-3 or TRBV12-4 with TRBJ1-1; no reliable D call. V was clipped by 2 bases and J by 3 bases, with 7 bases between them. CDR3 length: 13 residues. The DNA of the CDR3 is TGTGCCAGCAGTTTATTTGAGGACACTGAAGCTTTCTTT. The encoded protein is CASSLFEDTEAFF.

The sample holds a few counts of this clonotype. This chain links TRBV30 with TRBJ1-1, with D possibly being TRBD1 (5 bases). Trimming stripped 0 bases from V and 1 base from J, with 6 bases between. CDR3 size: 13 residues. CDR1 is GTSNPN and CDR2 is SVGIG in the germline V gene (reference sequence). The CDR3 spells CAWSVRGNTEAFF. In nucleotides, the CDR3 is TGTGCCTGGAGTGTAAGGGGGAACACTGAAGCTTTCTTT.

The chain combines TRBV18 with TRBJ2-5; 12 positions match TRBD2. With V trimmed by 3 bases and J by 5 bases, 1 base remained unmatched. The CDR3 has 14 residues. Per the germline V gene, CDR1 is KGHSH and CDR2 is LQKENI. The CDR3 DNA reads as TGTGCCAGCTCACCGACTAGCGGGAGTGAGACCCAGTACTTC. It codes for CASSPTSGSETQYF.

This clonotype was observed a handful of times. The chain employs TRBV10-3 and TRBJ1-1; possible D gene TRBD1, 5 bases. V was clipped by 4 bases and J by 6 bases, with 9 bases between them. The germline V gene encodes CDR1 ENHRY and CDR2 SYGVKD. The CDR3 length is 12 residues. CDR3 sequence reads: CAISVGGPEAFF. CDR3 coding DNA: TGTGCCATCAGTGTTGGGGGTCCTGAAGCTTTCTTT.

The V gene is TRBV28, the J gene TRBJ1-1, with 8 bases lining up with TRBD1. The J segment lost 3 bases and the V segment lost 6 bases, leaving 12 bases of the junction unmatched. Per germline, CDR1 MDHEN and CDR2 SYDVKM. CDR3 length: 16 amino acids. The CDR3 DNA reads as TGTGCCAGCAGGGACAGGGCATGGCGAATGGACACTGAAGCTTTCTTT. Protein product: CASRDRAWRMDTEAFF. Drawing the rest from reference TRBV28 and TRBJ1-1, the complete variable domain is DVKVTQSSRYLVKRTGEKVFLECVQDMDHENMFWYRQDPGLGLRLIYFSYDVKMKEKGDIPEGYSVSREKKERFSLILESASTNQTSMYLCASRDRAWRMDTEAFFGQGTRLTVV.

The rearrangement joins TRBV30 to TRBJ1-1; 7 bases line up with TRBD1. The trim removed 3 bases at V and 6 bases at J, leaving 7 bases unmatched. The CDR3 runs 13 residues. CDR1 and CDR2 (germline): GTSNPN, SVGIG (reference sequence). This CDR3 reads CAWSTDRVAEAFF. The CDR3 DNA is TGTGCCTGGAGCACCGACAGGGTAGCTGAAGCTTTCTTT.

The sample holds many counts of this clonotype. The genes are TRBV6-2 or TRBV6-3 and TRBJ2-3; 9 bases line up with TRBD1. V was clipped by 4 bases and J by 2 bases; unmatched bases: 10. The CDR3 consists of 17 residues. CDR1 is MNHEY, CDR2 SVGEGT, per germline. The CDR3 DNA sequence: TGTGCCAGCAGTTTCCCCAGAGACAGGGGGGACACAGATACGCAGTATTTT. Its translation: CASSFPRDRGDTDTQYF.

This clonotype was counted between two and nine times. The chain uses TRBV4-3 and TRBJ2-2; no clear D. Germline CDR1 LGHNA, CDR2 YSLEER. V was shortened by 2 bases and J by 5 bases, with 3 bases between the two germline ends. The CDR3 contains 12 residues. CDR3 DNA sequence: TGCGCCAGCAGCCAATTTACCGGGGAGCTGTTTTTT. Translated, it gives CASSQFTGELFF.

The gene calls are TRBV7-2 and TRBJ2-7; D unclear. Germline V gives CDR1 SGHTA, CDR2 FQGNSA. The CDR3 spans 14 residues. V was trimmed by 7 bases and J by 0 bases, leaving 13 bases between them. Written as DNA, the CDR3 is TGTGCCAGCACCATTTCCCATTTCTCCTACGAGCAGTACTTC. The encoded protein is CASTISHFSYEQYF.

This clonotype appeared a few times. The chain couples TRBV20-1 to TRBJ1-4; 7 bases map to TRBD1. The length of the CDR3 is 14 residues. The germline gives CDR1 DFQATT, CDR2 SNEGSKA (reference sequence). Trimming cost V 5 bases and J 5 bases; bases outside gene matches: 8. CDR3 residues: CSAATGARNEKLFF. CDR3 DNA: TGCAGTGCTGCAACAGGGGCGAGGAATGAAAAACTGTTTTTT.

This sequence joins TRBV5-1 and TRBJ2-5, with 8 bases that match TRBD1. V trimming: 2 bases; J trimming: 5 bases; junction bases outside the gene matches: 8. The CDR3 covers 15 residues. Germline values: CDR1 SGHRS, CDR2 YFSETQ. DNA of the CDR3: TGCGCCAGCAGCTTTGACAGGGGCTCTGCGGAGACCCAGTACTTC. Amino acids: CASSFDRGSAETQYF.

This chain links TRBV20-1 with TRBJ2-7; D tentatively reads TRBD1 or TRBD2 (7 bases each). V lost 1 base and J lost 2, with 27 bases in between. The germline V gene encodes CDR1 DFQATT and CDR2 SNEGSKA (reference sequence). The CDR3 length is 19 residues. CDR3 region: CSARAPGQRTLAATYEQYF. The CDR3 DNA reads TGCAGTGCTAGAGCGCCGGGACAGAGAACTCTAGCGGCTACCTACGAGCAGTACTTC.

This clonotype was seen at least ten times. V is TRBV20-1 and J is TRBJ2-1; TRBD2 matches 10 bases. The germline gives CDR1 DFQATT, CDR2 SNEGSKA (reference sequence). This CDR3 is built from 16 residues. V lost 4 bases and J lost 8; bases outside the gene matches: 14. The CDR3 loop reads CSAISGRPPRRDEQFF. The CDR3 bases are TGCAGTGCTATTAGCGGGAGGCCCCCTAGAAGGGATGAGCAGTTCTTC.

The rearrangement joins TRBV5-1 to TRBJ2-3; 11 bases are shared with TRBD2. Germline lookup yields CDR1 SGHRS and CDR2 YFSETQ. This CDR3 region has 16 residues. V was clipped by 5 bases and J by 2 bases; unmatched bases: 7. The DNA for the CDR3 is TGCGCCAGCAGACCCGGGACTAGCGGAAACACAGATACGCAGTATTTT. Translated: CASRPGTSGNTDTQYF. Variable domain in full (rest from reference TRBV5-1 and TRBJ2-3): KAGVTQTPRYLIKTRGQQVTLSCSPISGHRSVSWYQQTPGQGLQFLFEYFSETQRNKGNFPGRFSGRQFSNSRSEMNVSTLELGDSALYLCASRPGTSGNTDTQYFGPGTRLTVL.